These 8 T cell receptor beta chains were all obtained from the same sample, sequenced in a study of CD8 T cells in ankylosing spondylitis. TCRdb analysed the 5' RACE reads with MiXCR anew, one entry per CDR3 protein. The sample contains about 190,000 distinct CDR3 sequences, 10% to 15% of which appear only once. The sample taken for sequencing was blood, either unsorted or a sorted T cell fraction (not recorded which). The origin of the receptors is a female donor with ankylosing spondylitis or in good health (not recorded which).

This clonotype was seen at least ten times. The V and J genes are TRBV3-1 and TRBJ2-3, with a possible D match to TRBD1 (7 bases). Per germline, CDR1 LGHDT and CDR2 YNNKEL (reference sequence). This CDR3 has 14 amino acids. V was shortened by 5 bases and J by 4 bases, with 13 bases between the two germline ends. CDR3: CASSNLRGADTQYF. DNA of the CDR3: TGTGCCAGCAGCAACCTCAGGGGGGCAGATACGCAGTATTTT.

This clonotype was detected ten times or more. V is TRBV12-3 or TRBV12-4 and J is TRBJ2-1; D unresolved. The CDR3 has 12 residues. V lost 5 bases and J 12 bases, leaving 14 bases between the germline ends. For the CDR3, the DNA is TGTGCCAGCAGTCCCTCCCCGTCGTCGCAGTTCTTC. Translation gives CASSPSPSSQFF.

This clonotype was seen at least ten times. The chain recombines TRBV5-1 with TRBJ2-3, with TRBD1 as a possible D gene (6 bases). The CDR3 length is 15 residues. Germline V lookup: CDR1 SGHRS, CDR2 YFSETQ. V was trimmed by 1 base and J by 4 bases, leaving 13 bases between them. As DNA, the CDR3 is TGCGCCAGCAGCTTGTCCTGGGGGCGTGCAGATACGCAGTATTTT. Translating it yields CASSLSWGRADTQYF.

About this clonotype itself: A read error may explain this, as a much larger clone is one base away. The chain joins TRBV9 to TRBJ2-1, with D possibly TRBD2 on 5 matching bases. CDR3 length: 15 amino acids. Germline-derived CDR1 and CDR2 are SGDLS and YYNGEE. CDR3 amino acids: CTSSVEGISYNEQFF. The CDR3, as DNA: TGTACCAGCAGCGTAGAGGGTATCTCCTACAATGAGCAGTTCTTC.

This clonotype has a handful of counts. The gene calls are TRBV5-1 and TRBJ2-3; tentatively, D is TRBD2 (5 bases). The germline V and J ends were trimmed by 2 bases and 6 bases, with 13 bases remaining between them. The CDR3 spans 14 residues. Germline V gene data show CDR1 as SGHRS and CDR2 as YFSETQ. CDR3 DNA: TGCGCCAGCAGCTTTAACGGGGTCACTGATACGCAGTATTTT. Protein sequence: CASSFNGVTDTQYF.

This clonotype was recorded many times. The genes are TRBV7-8 and TRBJ2-3; 7 bases line up with TRBD2. Germline assignment: CDR1 SGHVS and CDR2 FQNEAQ. Trimming took 7 bases from V and 1 from J; bases not matched to a gene: 8. This CDR3 contains 15 residues. As DNA, the CDR3 is TGTGCCAGCACCCTAGCTAGCGGAGGCACAGATACGCAGTATTTT. Translating it yields CASTLASGGTDTQYF.

Details on this clonotype: The junction departs from germline at one end; a sequencing error may be responsible. This sequence joins TRBV10-3 and TRBJ2-7; TRBD2 aligns across 16 bases. The germline V gene has CDR1 ENHRY and CDR2 SYGVKD. This CDR3 is built from 18 residues. The CDR3 loop is CVISEGLAGGPKSYEQYF. As DNA, the CDR3 is TGTGTCATCAGTGAGGGACTAGCGGGAGGGCCAAAGTCCTACGAGCAGTACTTC.

This clonotype was counted many times. This chain connects TRBV10-3 to TRBJ2-1; 9 bases agree with TRBD2. The CDR3 extends over 14 amino acids. The junction had 9 bases not matched to a gene; V was cut back by 6 bases and J by 9 bases. Germline V lookup: CDR1 ENHRY, CDR2 SYGVKD. The CDR3 reads CAISPGTSSAEQFF. The CDR3 nucleotides are TGTGCCATCAGCCCCGGGACTAGCTCCGCTGAGCAGTTCTTC.